What follows are 9 T cell receptor beta chains derived from one specimen sequenced in a study of response to subunit inactivated influenza vaccine. TCRdb reanalysed the RT-PCR reads using MiXCR and keeps one entry per CDR3 protein. Of hundreds of thousands of distinct CDR3 sequences detected, 14% appear once; the ten largest clones hold around 6.5%. The material was PBMCs from blood, obtained 14 to 15 days before vaccination. The receptors were gathered from a man in his fifties who received an inactivated influenza vaccine.

This clonotype was detected only a few times. The rearrangement joins TRBV15 to TRBJ1-5; D gene unclear. This CDR3 has 12 amino acids. Germline V lookup: CDR1 LNHNV, CDR2 YYDKDF (reference sequence). Trimming shortened V by 0 bases and J by 9 bases, and 6 bases separated the two germline ends. DNA of the CDR3: TGTGCCACCAGCAGAGATGCGGGGCCCCAGCATTTT. This sequence encodes CATSRDAGPQHF. Full variable domain (outside the CDR3, taken from reference TRBV15 and TRBJ1-5): DAMVIQNPRYQVTQFGKPVTLSCSQTLNHNVMYWYQQKSSQAPKLLFHYYDKDFNNEADTPDNFQSRRPNTSFCFLDIRSPGLGDTAMYLCATSRDAGPQHFGDGTRLSIL.

The sample holds a few counts of this clonotype. The chain is built from TRBV7-8 and TRBJ2-3, with 11 positions matching TRBD2. With V trimmed by 5 bases and J by 4 bases, 14 bases remained unmatched. This CDR3 comprises 18 residues. The V gene's germline CDR1 is SGHVS and CDR2 FQNEAQ. The CDR3 DNA sequence: TGTGCCAGCAGCCCAAGGGTAGCGGGAGGGCCTGAGGCAGATACGCAGTATTTT. This translates into CASSPRVAGGPEADTQYF. Full variable domain (rest looked up from reference TRBV7-8 and TRBJ2-3): GAGVSQSPRYKVAKRGQDVALRCDPISGHVSLFWYQQALGQGPEFLTYFQNEAQLDKSGLPSDRFFAERPEGSVSTLKIQRTQQEDSAVYLCASSPRVAGGPEADTQYFGPGTRLTVL.

This clonotype was picked up a small number of times. The gene calls are TRBV7-9 and TRBJ2-7; D is possibly TRBD1 (6 bases). This CDR3 spans 16 amino acids. The germline V gene encodes CDR1 SEHNR and CDR2 FQNEAQ (reference sequence). V lost 5 bases to trimming and J lost 0 bases, with 17 bases between them. CDR3 sequence (DNA): TGTGCCAGCAGCAGCGGACAGCCATTTAGCTCCTACGAGCAGTACTTC. Translated, it gives CASSSGQPFSSYEQYF.

The chain links TRBV27 to TRBJ2-7, with 8 bases that match TRBD2. After removal of 6 bases from V and 0 bases from J, the junction contained 4 bases not matched to a gene. The CDR3 extends over 14 amino acids. Germline CDR1 MNHEY, CDR2 SMNVEV (reference sequence). This CDR3 reads CASRLAESSYEQYF. The CDR3 DNA reads TGTGCCAGCAGACTAGCGGAAAGCTCCTACGAGCAGTACTTC.

J is TRBJ1-1 and V is TRBV6-6; no clear D. The CDR3 is 12 amino acids. V shed 8 bases and J shed 5 bases, with 12 bases lying between them. Per germline, CDR1 MNHNY and CDR2 SVGAGI (reference sequence). Here the CDR3 reads CASCRGWTEAFF. The CDR3 region has the DNA TGTGCCAGCTGTCGGGGTTGGACTGAAGCTTTCTTT.

The gene calls are TRBV4-1 and TRBJ1-4; TRBD1 matches at 7 bases. Germline V gives CDR1 MGHRA, CDR2 YSYEKL. The trim removed 4 bases at V and 4 bases at J, leaving 6 bases unmatched. The CDR3 is 15 amino acids. The CDR3 nucleotides are TGCGCCAGCAGCCCCCAGACAGGGCTTAATGAAAAACTGTTTTTT. Its protein is CASSPQTGLNEKLFF.

This clonotype has at least ten counts. A read error may account for a junction end that differs from germline. The genes are TRBV12-3 or TRBV12-4 and TRBJ2-2; TRBD2 matches 8 bases. This CDR3 contains 15 residues. CDR3 loop: CASRLAGSNTGELFF. In DNA, the CDR3 is TGTGCCAGCAGATTAGCGGGGTCGAACACCGGGGAGCTGTTTTTT.

The J gene is TRBJ2-4, the V gene TRBV25-1; tentatively, D is TRBD1 (5 bases). The CDR3 consists of 16 residues. With 8 bases removed from V and 7 bases from J, the gap between germline ends came to 24 bases. Germline V gene data show CDR1 as MGHDK and CDR2 as SYGVNS. The CDR3, as DNA: TGTGCCAGCGATGACCGACAGACTGGCGAGAGGAACATTCAGTACTTC. It codes for CASDDRQTGERNIQYF.

J is TRBJ2-1 and V is TRBV12-3 or TRBV12-4; 10 bases agree with TRBD2. The junction had 6 bases not matched to a gene; V was cut back by 1 base and J by 6 bases. This CDR3 contains 16 residues. The CDR3 DNA follows: TGTGCCAGCAGTTTAGGACTAGCGGGTTTAGGCAATGAGCAGTTCTTC. Amino acids: CASSLGLAGLGNEQFF.